A single sample is the source of the 26 T cell receptor beta chains below, sequenced in a study of cytomegalovirus exposure and HLA in healthy donors. The PCR ran on 60 Vbeta and 13 Jbeta primers. Some clones are missing from TCRdb's copy, which holds only in-frame ones; the method was immunoSEQ multiplex PCR. The listing contains 160,000 or so clones. Sequenced: PBMCs. Receptors originate from a young man in good health and CMV-seronegative.

The chain is built from TRBV7-8 and TRBJ1-4; 10 bases match TRBD1. The trim removed 5 bases at V and 7 bases at J, leaving 4 bases unmatched. CDR1 and CDR2 from the germline V gene are SGHVS and FQNEAQ. CDR3 length equals 14 residues. CDR3 nucleotide sequence: TGTGCCAGCAGCCGACAGGGGGCAGGTGAAAAACTGTTTTTT. It translates to CASSRQGAGEKLFF.

In DNA form, the CDR3 reads TGTGCCAGCAGCCCCCGGAGGGAGGGCGACGAGCAGTACTTC. This codes for CASSPRREGDEQYF. V gene TRBV9 combines with J gene TRBJ2-7, with 7 bases lining up with TRBD2. The CDR3 contains 14 residues. Germline V gene sequence: CDR1 SGDLS, CDR2 YYNGEE. J gave up 5 bases and V 4 bases, and 9 bases lay outside the gene matches.

The CDR3 is CASSLYNYEQYF. As DNA, the CDR3 is TGTGCCAGCAGCCTATATAACTACGAGCAGTACTTC. The gene calls are TRBV5-6 and TRBJ2-7; the D is unclear. Looked up from germline, CDR1 is SGHDT and CDR2 is YYEEEE. V lost 4 bases, J lost 3 bases, and 8 bases lay in between. The CDR3 covers 12 residues.

The chain is built from TRBV11-2 and TRBJ2-2; D may be TRBD1 (6 bases). V was pared by 3 bases and J by 0 bases, with 8 bases between. There are 15 residues in the CDR3. The germline V gene encodes CDR1 SGHAT and CDR2 FQNNGV. The DNA of the CDR3 is TGTGCCAGCAGCTTGGGGACAACGAACACCGGGGAGCTGTTTTTT. It translates to CASSLGTTNTGELFF.

The chain employs TRBV14 and TRBJ2-2; D not resolved. Trimming stripped 0 bases from V and 5 bases from J, with 4 bases between. Germline CDR1 and CDR2: SGHDN and FVKESK. The CDR3 contains 13 residues. CDR3 protein: CASSQELTGELFF. For the CDR3, the DNA is TGTGCCAGCAGCCAAGAGTTAACCGGGGAGCTGTTTTTT.

The chain is built from TRBV5-1 and TRBJ2-1, with 7 bases fitting TRBD1. V shed 4 bases, J shed 3 bases, and the junction held 7 bases outside the gene matches. CDR1 and CDR2 (germline): SGHRS, YFSETQ. This CDR3 region has 15 residues. The CDR3 reads CASSIDRALYNEQFF. CDR3 DNA sequence: TGCGCCAGCAGCATCGACAGGGCACTCTACAATGAGCAGTTCTTC.

The chain employs TRBV5-4 and TRBJ2-3; 8 nucleotides align to TRBD2. V shed 2 bases and J 4 bases; nucleotides not matched to a gene: 9. The germline gives CDR1 SGHNT, CDR2 YYREEE (reference sequence). This CDR3 region has 16 residues. CDR3 amino acids: CASSFGSGGGPDTQYF. CDR3 nucleotide sequence: TGTGCCAGCAGCTTCGGGTCGGGAGGGGGACCAGATACGCAGTATTTT.

J is TRBJ2-7 and V is TRBV11-2; 7 bases map to TRBD1. The CDR3 is 13 amino acids. The germline gives CDR1 SGHAT, CDR2 FQNNGV. V was pared by 6 bases and J by 4 bases, with 6 bases of the junction left unmatched. CDR3 sequence: CASRPGTEYEQYF. The CDR3 DNA follows: TGTGCCAGCAGACCCGGGACAGAATACGAGCAGTACTTC.

This rearrangement joins TRBV5-4 to TRBJ1-1, with 9 positions matching TRBD1. Germline trimming cut 0 bases from V and 0 bases from J; bases unmatched to any gene: 6. Germline loops: CDR1 SGHNT, CDR2 YYREEE (reference sequence). This CDR3 contains 17 residues. This chain's CDR3 is CASSLGAGTGLNTEAFF. The CDR3 region has the DNA TGTGCCAGCAGCTTGGGAGCCGGGACAGGGTTGAACACTGAAGCTTTCTTT.

The chain combines TRBV5-1 with TRBJ2-7, with 13 bases aligning to TRBD2. V shed 8 bases, J shed 3 bases, and the junction held 2 bases outside the gene matches. Germline V lookup: CDR1 SGHRS, CDR2 YFSETQ. This CDR3 contains 13 residues. For the CDR3, the DNA is TGCGCCAGTGGACTAGCGGGAGTCTACGAGCAGTACTTC. Protein: CASGLAGVYEQYF.

This rearrangement joins TRBV28 to TRBJ2-1; a possible D gene is TRBD2 (6 bases). Germline-derived CDR1 and CDR2 are MDHEN and SYDVKM. The ends were cut back, 6 bases at V and 0 bases at J, with 12 bases in the middle. The CDR3 is 15 amino acids. CDR3 in DNA: TGTGCCAGCAGCAACTTAGCGGTCTCCTACAATGAGCAGTTCTTC. Protein: CASSNLAVSYNEQFF.

The genes are TRBV28 and TRBJ2-7; 10 bases match TRBD2. The CDR3 totals 13 residues. V shed 5 bases, J shed 7 bases, and the junction held 5 bases outside the gene matches. The germline V gene has CDR1 MDHEN and CDR2 SYDVKM. CDR3 sequence: CASSVGLAREQYF. The CDR3 bases are TGTGCCAGCAGTGTGGGACTAGCGAGGGAGCAGTACTTC.

The chain recombines TRBV7-3 with TRBJ2-1, with D possibly TRBD2 on 6 matching bases. Germline CDR1 is SGHTA and CDR2 is FQGTGA. Trimming took 5 bases from V and 4 from J, leaving 15 bases between them. This CDR3 is 15 amino acids long. The CDR3 DNA is TGTGCCAGCAGCGCACACGGGGGACTTTACAATGAGCAGTTCTTC. Amino acid sequence: CASSAHGGLYNEQFF.

V is TRBV4-1 and J is TRBJ1-4; D call uncertain. Trimming removed 8 bases at V and 8 bases at J, with 21 bases between. Germline lookup yields CDR1 MGHRA and CDR2 YSYEKL. This CDR3 spans 15 amino acids. The CDR3 DNA is TGCGCCAGCTCTCTCTCGGGGAGGGTTGACGAAAAACTGTTTTTT. The encoded protein is CASSLSGRVDEKLFF.

The chain couples TRBV5-1 to TRBJ2-7, with TRBD2 matching 15 bases. Per germline, CDR1 SGHRS and CDR2 YFSETQ. The CDR3 contains 17 residues. With 0 bases clipped from V and 5 bases from J, the junction kept 6 bases outside the gene matches. CDR3 coding DNA: TGCGCCAGCAGCTTGGCCAGGACTAGCGGGAGGGACGACGAGCAGTACTTC. Its translation: CASSLARTSGRDDEQYF.

The CDR3 spells CASGRDTDYGYTF. The CDR3 DNA reads TGTGCCAGCGGACGGGACACAGACTATGGCTACACCTTC. The chain joins TRBV2 to TRBJ1-2; perhaps TRBD1 as D (6 bases). The ends were cut back, 8 bases at V and 3 bases at J, with 13 bases in the middle. This CDR3 is 13 amino acids long. The germline gives CDR1 SNHLY, CDR2 FYNNEI.

V is TRBV19 and J is TRBJ1-2; 9 bases match TRBD1. CDR3 length: 15 amino acids. The V gene end was trimmed by 6 bases and the J gene end by 5 bases; junction bases not matched to a gene: 10. Per germline, CDR1 LNHDA and CDR2 SQIVND (reference sequence). The CDR3, as DNA: TGTGCCAGTAGACGAGAGGACAGGGGAATTTATGGCTACACCTTC. It yields the protein CASRREDRGIYGYTF.

The chain has TRBV9 and TRBJ2-7; a weak D match, TRBD2 (5 bases). This CDR3 region has 15 residues. The V end was cut by 3 bases, the J end by 6 bases, with 19 bases between. Germline lookup yields CDR1 SGDLS and CDR2 YYNGEE. CDR3 DNA: TGTGCCAGCAGCGCCATCTACGGACTTTCGGGCGAGCAGTACTTC. Translating gives CASSAIYGLSGEQYF. Full variable domain (rest looked up from reference TRBV9 and TRBJ2-7): DSGVTQTPKHLITATGQRVTLRCSPRSGDLSVYWYQQSLDQGLQFLIQYYNGEERAKGNILERFSAQQFPDLHSELNLSSLELGDSALYFCASSAIYGLSGEQYFGPGTRLTVT.

The rearrangement links TRBV27 to TRBJ2-2; 8 bases match TRBD1. Trimming cost V 6 bases and J 2 bases; bases outside gene matches: 8. The CDR3 runs to 16 residues. From germline, CDR1 is MNHEY and CDR2 SMNVEV (reference sequence). The CDR3, as DNA: TGTGCCAGCAGAGAGACCGACAGGGGAAACACCGGGGAGCTGTTTTTT. This translates into CASRETDRGNTGELFF.

J is TRBJ2-1 and V is TRBV28; a weak D match, TRBD2 (5 bases). CDR1 MDHEN and CDR2 SYDVKM come from the germline V gene. V lost 5 bases and J lost 8, with 10 bases in between. The CDR3 sequence is 12 residues long. CDR3 sequence (DNA): TGTGCCAGCAGTCTAGCAGGCGATGAGCAGTTCTTC. This translates into CASSLAGDEQFF. Full variable domain (remainder filled in from reference TRBV28 and TRBJ2-1): DVKVTQSSRYLVKRTGEKVFLECVQDMDHENMFWYRQDPGLGLRLIYFSYDVKMKEKGDIPEGYSVSREKKERFSLILESASTNQTSMYLCASSLAGDEQFFGPGTRLTVL.

The chain joins TRBV28 to TRBJ1-2; D gene uncertain. This CDR3 has 12 residues. V gave up 4 bases and J gave up 3 bases, with 6 bases separating them. Germline values: CDR1 MDHEN, CDR2 SYDVKM. This CDR3 is CASSSGHYGYTF. Written as DNA, the CDR3 is TGTGCCAGCAGTTCGGGTCACTATGGCTACACCTTC.

The chain is built from TRBV7-9 and TRBJ2-5; TRBD1 matches at 7 bases. The junction had 7 bases not matched to a gene; V was cut back by 1 base and J by 5 bases. The CDR3 covers 15 residues. Germline values: CDR1 SEHNR, CDR2 FQNEAQ (reference sequence). The chain's CDR3 is CASSLVGQGEETQYF. DNA of the CDR3: TGTGCCAGCAGCTTAGTGGGGCAGGGGGAGGAGACCCAGTACTTC.

This CDR3 is CASSPDSYSGNTIYF. The CDR3 nucleotides are TGTGCCAGCAGCCCCGACAGTTACTCTGGAAACACCATATATTTT. The V gene is TRBV9, the J gene TRBJ1-3; the D gene is possibly TRBD1 (5 bases). CDR3 length: 15 residues. V was cut by 4 bases and J by 0 bases, with 11 bases left in between. The V gene's germline CDR1 is SGDLS and CDR2 YYNGEE.

V and J are TRBV5-1 and TRBJ2-3, with D possibly matching TRBD2 (5 bases). This CDR3 contains 16 residues. V dropped 4 bases and J dropped 0 bases, with 15 bases sitting between them. Looked up from germline, CDR1 is SGHRS and CDR2 is YFSETQ. In DNA form, the CDR3 reads TGCGCCAGCAGCCCTCTCGGACTGGCTAGCACAGATACGCAGTATTTT. This encodes CASSPLGLASTDTQYF.

This chain connects TRBV5-1 to TRBJ2-3; D may be TRBD2 (5 bases). V lost 1 base and J 0 bases, leaving 6 bases between the germline ends. CDR3 length: 14 amino acids. Germline lookup yields CDR1 SGHRS and CDR2 YFSETQ. The CDR3 DNA sequence: TGCGCCAGCAGCTTGTCGGGAAGCACAGATACGCAGTATTTT. This gives the protein CASSLSGSTDTQYF.

V and J are TRBV5-6 and TRBJ2-5; D is unclear. The DNA matches TRBJ2-7 better at its end, which makes the J call doubtful. The CDR3 has 12 amino acids. Germline V gene lookup returns CDR1 SGHDT and CDR2 YYEEEE. In DNA, the CDR3 is TGTGCCAGCAGCCTATATAACTACGAGCAGTACTTC. Protein sequence: CASSLYNYEQYF.